This TCR beta chain was captured in a study of shared clonotypes between healthy human individuals. This clone was counted between two and nine times. V lost 6 bases and J lost 0; bases outside the gene matches: 7. Germline CDR1 reads MNHEY; CDR2 reads SMNVEV (reference sequence). The CDR3 loop spans 15 amino acids. Sequenced by immunoSEQ multiplex PCR; TCRdb stores in-frame clones only, minus some. The repertoire consists of 950,000 to 1,200,000 clones, with 60% to 85% occurring once and the leading ten covering approximately 0.9%. This TCR was recovered from a man aged 18-30 years in good health. Some clones in this sample may be carry-over from other donors' samples. The specimen sequenced was memory CD4+ T cells from PBMCs. Subset in this sample: CD45RA-negative fraction. This chain connects TRBV27 to TRBJ1-2; 7 nucleotides align to TRBD1. The CDR3 nucleotides are TGTGCCAGCAGACTGCGGACAGGCACTAACTATGGCTACACCTTC. Encoded protein: CASRLRTGTNYGYTF.